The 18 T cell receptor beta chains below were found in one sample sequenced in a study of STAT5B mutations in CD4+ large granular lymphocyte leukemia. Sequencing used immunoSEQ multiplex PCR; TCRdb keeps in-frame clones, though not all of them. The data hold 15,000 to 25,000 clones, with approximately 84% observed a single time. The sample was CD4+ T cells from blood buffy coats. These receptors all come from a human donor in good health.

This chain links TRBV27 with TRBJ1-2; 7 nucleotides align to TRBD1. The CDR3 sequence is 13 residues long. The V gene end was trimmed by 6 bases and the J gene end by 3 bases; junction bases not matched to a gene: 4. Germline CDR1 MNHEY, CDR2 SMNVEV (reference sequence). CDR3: CASSSDRDYGYTF. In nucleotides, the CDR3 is TGTGCCAGCAGCTCTGACAGGGACTATGGCTACACCTTC.

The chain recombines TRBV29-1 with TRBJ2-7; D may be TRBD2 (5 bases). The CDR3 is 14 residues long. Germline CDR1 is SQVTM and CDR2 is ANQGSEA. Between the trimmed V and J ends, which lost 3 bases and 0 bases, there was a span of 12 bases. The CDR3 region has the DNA TGCAGCGTTGAGTCGGGCGGGTACTCCTACGAGCAGTACTTC. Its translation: CSVESGGYSYEQYF.

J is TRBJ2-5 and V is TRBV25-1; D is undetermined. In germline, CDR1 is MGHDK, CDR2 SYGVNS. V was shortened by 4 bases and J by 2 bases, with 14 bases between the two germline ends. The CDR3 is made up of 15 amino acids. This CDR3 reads CASSGGYEEQETQYF. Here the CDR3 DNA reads TGTGCCAGCAGTGGTGGCTACGAGGAACAAGAGACCCAGTACTTC. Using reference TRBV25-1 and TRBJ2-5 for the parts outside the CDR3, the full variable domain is EADIYQTPRYLVIGTGKKITLECSQTMGHDKMYWYQQDPGMELHLIHYSYGVNSTEKGDLSSESTVSRIRTEHFPLTLESARPSHTSQYLCASSGGYEEQETQYFGPGTRLLVL.

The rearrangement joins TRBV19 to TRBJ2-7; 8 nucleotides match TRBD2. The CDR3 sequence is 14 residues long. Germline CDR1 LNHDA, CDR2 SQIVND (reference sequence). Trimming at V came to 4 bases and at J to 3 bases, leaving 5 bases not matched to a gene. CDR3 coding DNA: TGTGCCAGTAGTACTGGACTAGCAGGCTACGAGCAGTACTTC. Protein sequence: CASSTGLAGYEQYF.

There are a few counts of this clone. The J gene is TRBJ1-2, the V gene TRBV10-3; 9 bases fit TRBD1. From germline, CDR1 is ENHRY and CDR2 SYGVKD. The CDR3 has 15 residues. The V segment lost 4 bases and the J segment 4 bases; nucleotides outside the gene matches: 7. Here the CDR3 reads CAISVGGQGAYGYTF. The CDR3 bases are TGTGCCATCAGTGTTGGGGGACAGGGAGCCTATGGCTACACCTTC.

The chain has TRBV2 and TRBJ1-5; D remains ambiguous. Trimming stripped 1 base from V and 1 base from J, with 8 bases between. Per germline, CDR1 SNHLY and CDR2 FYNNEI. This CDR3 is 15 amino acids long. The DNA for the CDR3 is TGTGCCAGCAGTGAAGAGGGCGGCAGCAATCAGCCCCAGCATTTT. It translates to CASSEEGGSNQPQHF. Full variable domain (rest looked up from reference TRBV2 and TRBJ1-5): EPEVTQTPSHQVTQMGQEVILRCVPISNHLYFYWYRQILGQKVEFLVSFYNNEISEKSEIFDDQFSVERPDGSNFTLKIRSTKLEDSAMYFCASSEEGGSNQPQHFGDGTRLSIL.

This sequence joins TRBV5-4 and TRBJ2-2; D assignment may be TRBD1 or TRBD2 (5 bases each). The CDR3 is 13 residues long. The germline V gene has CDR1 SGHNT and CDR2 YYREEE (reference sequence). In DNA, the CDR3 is TGTGTCAGTGGGGGAGTGAACACCGGGGAGCTGTTTTTT. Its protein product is CVSGGVNTGELFF.

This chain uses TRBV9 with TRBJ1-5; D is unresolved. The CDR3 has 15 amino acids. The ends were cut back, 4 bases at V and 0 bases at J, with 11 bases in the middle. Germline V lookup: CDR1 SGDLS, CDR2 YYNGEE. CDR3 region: CASSPRWDSNQPQHF. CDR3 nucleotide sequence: TGTGCCAGCAGCCCAAGATGGGATAGCAATCAGCCCCAGCATTTT.

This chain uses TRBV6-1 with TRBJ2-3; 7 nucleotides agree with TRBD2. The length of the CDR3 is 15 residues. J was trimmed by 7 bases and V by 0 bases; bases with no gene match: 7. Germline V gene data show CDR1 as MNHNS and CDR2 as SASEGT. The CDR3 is CASSEASGTINTQYF. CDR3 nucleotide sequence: TGTGCCAGCAGTGAAGCAAGCGGGACGATTAATACGCAGTATTTT.

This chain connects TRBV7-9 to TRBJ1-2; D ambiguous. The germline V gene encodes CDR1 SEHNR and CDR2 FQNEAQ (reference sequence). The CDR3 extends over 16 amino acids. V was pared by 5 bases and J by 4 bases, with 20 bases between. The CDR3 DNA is TGTGCCAGCAGCCCTAGGGCAGTGTCGCATATCTATGGCTACACCTTC. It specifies CASSPRAVSHIYGYTF.

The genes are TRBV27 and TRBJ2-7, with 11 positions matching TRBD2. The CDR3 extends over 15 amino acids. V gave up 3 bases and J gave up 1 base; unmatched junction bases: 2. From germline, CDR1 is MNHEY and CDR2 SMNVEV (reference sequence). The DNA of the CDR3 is TGTGCCAGCAGTTTTCTAGCGGGAGGTTCCTACGAGCAGTACTTC. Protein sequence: CASSFLAGGSYEQYF.

The CDR3 DNA is TGTGCCAGCAGTTCCTTAGCGGGAGGGGGCAATGAGCAGTTCTTC. It specifies CASSSLAGGGNEQFF. This rearrangement joins TRBV6-5 to TRBJ2-1; 11 nucleotides match TRBD2. The V gene's germline CDR1 is MNHEY and CDR2 SVGAGI. The CDR3 spans 15 residues. V dropped 4 bases and J dropped 6; count of bases not matched to a gene: 5.

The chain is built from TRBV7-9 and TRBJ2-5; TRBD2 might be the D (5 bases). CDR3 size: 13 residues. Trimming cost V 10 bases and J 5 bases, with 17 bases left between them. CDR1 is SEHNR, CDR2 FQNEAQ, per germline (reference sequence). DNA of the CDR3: TGTGCCACTATCCGGGCCACGGGGGAGACCCAGTACTTC. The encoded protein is CATIRATGETQYF. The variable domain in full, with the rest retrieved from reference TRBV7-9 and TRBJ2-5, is DTGVSQNPRHKITKRGQNVTFRCDPISEHNRLYWYRQTLGQGPEFLTYFQNEAQLEKSRLLSDRFSAERPKGSFSTLEIQRTEQGDSAMYLCATIRATGETQYFGPGTRLLVL.

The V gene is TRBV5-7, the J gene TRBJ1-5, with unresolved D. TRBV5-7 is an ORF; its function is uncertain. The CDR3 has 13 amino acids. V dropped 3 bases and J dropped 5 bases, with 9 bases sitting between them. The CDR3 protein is CASSSRGHQPQHF. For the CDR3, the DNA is TGTGCCAGCAGCTCCCGGGGTCATCAGCCCCAGCATTTT.

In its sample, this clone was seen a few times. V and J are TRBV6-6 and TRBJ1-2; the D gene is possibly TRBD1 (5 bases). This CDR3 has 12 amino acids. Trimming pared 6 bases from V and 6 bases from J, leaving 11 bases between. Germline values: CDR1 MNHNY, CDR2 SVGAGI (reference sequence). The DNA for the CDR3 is TGTGCCAGCAGCACCGGGACGGATGGCTACACCTTC. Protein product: CASSTGTDGYTF.

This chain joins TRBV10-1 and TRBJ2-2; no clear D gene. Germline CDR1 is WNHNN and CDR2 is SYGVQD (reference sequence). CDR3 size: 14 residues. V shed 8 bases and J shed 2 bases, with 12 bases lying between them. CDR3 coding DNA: TGCGCCAGCTGCTACTCGCTCAACACCGGGGAGCTGTTTTTT. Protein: CASCYSLNTGELFF.

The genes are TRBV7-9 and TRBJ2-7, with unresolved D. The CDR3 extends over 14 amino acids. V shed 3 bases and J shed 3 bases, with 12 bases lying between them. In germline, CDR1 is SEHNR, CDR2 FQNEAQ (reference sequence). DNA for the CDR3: TGTGCCAGCAGCTTCCAACAGAGATTCTACGAGCAGTACTTC. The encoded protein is CASSFQQRFYEQYF.

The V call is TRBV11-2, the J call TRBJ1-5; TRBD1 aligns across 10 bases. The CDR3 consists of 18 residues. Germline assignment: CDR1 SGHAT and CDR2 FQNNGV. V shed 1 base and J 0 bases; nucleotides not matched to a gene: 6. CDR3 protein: CASSLGGTGDNSNQPQHF. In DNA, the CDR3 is TGTGCCAGCAGCTTAGGGGGGACAGGGGATAATAGCAATCAGCCCCAGCATTTT.